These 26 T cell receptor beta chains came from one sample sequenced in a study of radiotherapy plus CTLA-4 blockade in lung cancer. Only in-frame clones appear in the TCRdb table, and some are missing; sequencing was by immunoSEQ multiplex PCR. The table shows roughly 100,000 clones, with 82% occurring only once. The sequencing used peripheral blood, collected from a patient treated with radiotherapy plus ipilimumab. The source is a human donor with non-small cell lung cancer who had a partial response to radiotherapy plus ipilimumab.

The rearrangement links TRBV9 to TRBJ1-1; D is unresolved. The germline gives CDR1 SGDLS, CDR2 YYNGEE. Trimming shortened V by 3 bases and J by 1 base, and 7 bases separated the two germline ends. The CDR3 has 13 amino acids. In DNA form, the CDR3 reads TGTGCCAGCAGCGGGGCGTGGAACACTGAAGCTTTCTTT. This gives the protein CASSGAWNTEAFF. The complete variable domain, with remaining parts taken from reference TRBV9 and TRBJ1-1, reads DSGVTQTPKHLITATGQRVTLRCSPRSGDLSVYWYQQSLDQGLQFLIQYYNGEERAKGNILERFSAQQFPDLHSELNLSSLELGDSALYFCASSGAWNTEAFFGQGTRLTVV.

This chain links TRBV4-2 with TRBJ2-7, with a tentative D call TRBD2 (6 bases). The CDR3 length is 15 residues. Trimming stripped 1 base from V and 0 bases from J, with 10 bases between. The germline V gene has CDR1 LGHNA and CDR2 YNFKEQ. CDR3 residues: CASSQGLTSSYEQYF. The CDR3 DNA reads TGTGCCAGCAGCCAAGGCCTGACTAGCTCCTACGAGCAGTACTTC.

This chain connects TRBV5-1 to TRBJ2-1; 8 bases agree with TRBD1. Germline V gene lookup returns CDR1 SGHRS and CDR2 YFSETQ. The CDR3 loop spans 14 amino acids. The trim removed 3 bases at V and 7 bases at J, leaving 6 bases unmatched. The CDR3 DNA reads TGCGCCAGCAGCTCCCAGACAGGGGTTAATGAGCAGTTCTTC. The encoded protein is CASSSQTGVNEQFF.

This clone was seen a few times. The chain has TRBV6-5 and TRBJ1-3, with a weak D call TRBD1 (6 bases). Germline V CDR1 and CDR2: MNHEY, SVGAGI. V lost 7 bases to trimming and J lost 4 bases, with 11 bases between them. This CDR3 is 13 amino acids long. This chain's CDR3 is CASTRGEGNTIYF. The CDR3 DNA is TGTGCCAGCACCAGGGGCGAGGGAAACACCATATATTTT.

CDR3 DNA sequence: TGTGCCATTAATACAGGGGGTTCGGACGAGCAGTACTTC. Amino acid sequence: CAINTGGSDEQYF. The rearrangement joins TRBV10-3 to TRBJ2-7; 8 positions match TRBD1. After removal of 9 bases from V and 5 bases from J, the junction contained 9 bases not matched to a gene. CDR1 is ENHRY, CDR2 SYGVKD, per germline. There are 13 residues in the CDR3.

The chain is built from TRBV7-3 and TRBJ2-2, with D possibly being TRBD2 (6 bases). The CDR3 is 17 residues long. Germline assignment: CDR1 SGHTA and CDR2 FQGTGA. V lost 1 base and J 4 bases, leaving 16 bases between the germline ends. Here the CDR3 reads CASSLRSSAGTTGELFF. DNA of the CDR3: TGTGCCAGCAGCTTAAGGTCTTCTGCGGGAACCACCGGGGAGCTGTTTTTT.

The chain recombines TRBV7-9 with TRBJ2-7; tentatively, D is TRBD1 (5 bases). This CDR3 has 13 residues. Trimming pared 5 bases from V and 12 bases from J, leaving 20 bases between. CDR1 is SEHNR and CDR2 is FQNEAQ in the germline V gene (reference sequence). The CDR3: CASSPGIGQTGYF. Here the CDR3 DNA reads TGTGCCAGCAGCCCAGGGATAGGACAAACAGGGTACTTC.

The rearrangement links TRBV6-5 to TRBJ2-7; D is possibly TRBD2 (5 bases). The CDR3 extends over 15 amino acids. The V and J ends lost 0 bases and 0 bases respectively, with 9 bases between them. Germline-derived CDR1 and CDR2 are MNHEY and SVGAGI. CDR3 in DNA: TGTGCCAGCAGTTACTCGTGGGAGCACTCCTACGAGCAGTACTTC. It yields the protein CASSYSWEHSYEQYF.

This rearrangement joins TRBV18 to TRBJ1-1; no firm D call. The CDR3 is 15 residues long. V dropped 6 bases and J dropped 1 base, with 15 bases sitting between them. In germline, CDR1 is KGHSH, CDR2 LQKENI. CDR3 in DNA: TGTGCCAGCTCTCAGACTCCCAGAGAGAACACTGAAGCTTTCTTT. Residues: CASSQTPRENTEAFF.

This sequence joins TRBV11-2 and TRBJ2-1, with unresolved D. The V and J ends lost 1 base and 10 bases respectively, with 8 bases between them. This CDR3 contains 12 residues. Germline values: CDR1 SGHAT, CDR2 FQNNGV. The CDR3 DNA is TGTGCCAGCAGCTTAGTGGGCAAGGAGCAGTTCTTC. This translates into CASSLVGKEQFF.

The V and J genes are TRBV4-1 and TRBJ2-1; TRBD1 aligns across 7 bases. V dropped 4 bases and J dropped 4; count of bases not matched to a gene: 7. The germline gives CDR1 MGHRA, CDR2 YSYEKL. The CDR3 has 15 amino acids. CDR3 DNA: TGCGCCAGCAGCCCTCGACAGGGATCTTACAATGAGCAGTTCTTC. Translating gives CASSPRQGSYNEQFF.

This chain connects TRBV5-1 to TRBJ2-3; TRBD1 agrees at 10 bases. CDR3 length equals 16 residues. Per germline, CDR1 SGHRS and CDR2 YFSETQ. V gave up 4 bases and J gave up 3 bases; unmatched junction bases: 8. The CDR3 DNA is TGCGCCAGCAGCCAGGCAAGGACAGGGGGAACAGATACGCAGTATTTT. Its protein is CASSQARTGGTDTQYF.

CDR3 sequence (DNA): TGTGCCAGCAGCCCTCCCCCGGGACAGGGGTCGAACATTCAGTACTTC. Translating gives CASSPPPGQGSNIQYF. J is TRBJ2-4 and V is TRBV21-1; the table's D call, TRBD1, was not checked against the DNA. TRBV21-1 is labeled a pseudogene. The CDR3 loop spans 16 amino acids.

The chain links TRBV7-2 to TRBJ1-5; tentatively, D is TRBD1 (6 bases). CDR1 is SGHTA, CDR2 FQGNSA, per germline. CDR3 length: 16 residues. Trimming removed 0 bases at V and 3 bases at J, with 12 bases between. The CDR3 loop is CASSLALDRFNQPQHF. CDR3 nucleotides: TGTGCCAGCAGCTTAGCGCTGGACAGATTCAATCAGCCCCAGCATTTT. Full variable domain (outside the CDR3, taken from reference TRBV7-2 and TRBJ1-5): GAGVSQSPSNKVTEKGKDVELRCDPISGHTALYWYRQSLGQGLEFLIYFQGNSAPDKSGLPSDRFSAERTGGSVSTLTIQRTQQEDSAVYLCASSLALDRFNQPQHFGDGTRLSIL.

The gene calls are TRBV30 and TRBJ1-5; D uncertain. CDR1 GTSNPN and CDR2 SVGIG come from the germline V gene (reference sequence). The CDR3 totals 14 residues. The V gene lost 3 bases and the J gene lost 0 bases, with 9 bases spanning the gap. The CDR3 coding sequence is TGTGCCTGGAGCTTGGCAGATAGCAATCAGCCCCAGCATTTT. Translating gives CAWSLADSNQPQHF.

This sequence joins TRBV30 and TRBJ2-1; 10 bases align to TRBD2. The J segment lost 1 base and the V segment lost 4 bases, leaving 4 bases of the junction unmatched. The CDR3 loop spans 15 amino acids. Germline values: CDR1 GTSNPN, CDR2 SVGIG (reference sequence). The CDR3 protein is CAWTASGSSYNEQFF. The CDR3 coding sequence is TGTGCCTGGACGGCTAGCGGGAGTTCCTACAATGAGCAGTTCTTC.

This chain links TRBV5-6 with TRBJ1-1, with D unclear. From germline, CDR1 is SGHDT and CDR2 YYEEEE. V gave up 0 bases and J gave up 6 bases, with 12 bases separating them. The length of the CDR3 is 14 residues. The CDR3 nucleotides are TGTGCCAGCAGCTTGGAAGAGGGTATATCTGAAGCTTTCTTT. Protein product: CASSLEEGISEAFF.

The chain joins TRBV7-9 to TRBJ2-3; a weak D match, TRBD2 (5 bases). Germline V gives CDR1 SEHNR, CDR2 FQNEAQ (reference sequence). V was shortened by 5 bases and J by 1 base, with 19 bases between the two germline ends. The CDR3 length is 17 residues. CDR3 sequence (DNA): TGTGCCAGCAGCCAACCCTCGGACTTACGGGGCACAGATACGCAGTATTTT. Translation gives CASSQPSDLRGTDTQYF.

The CDR3 region is CASSPYATGAYEQYF. CDR3 nucleotides: TGTGCCAGCTCACCGTATGCGACAGGGGCCTACGAGCAGTACTTC. This rearrangement joins TRBV18 to TRBJ2-7; 8 nucleotides line up with TRBD1. The junction had 6 bases not matched to a gene; V was cut back by 3 bases and J by 2 bases. Per germline, CDR1 KGHSH and CDR2 LQKENI. The CDR3 runs 15 residues.

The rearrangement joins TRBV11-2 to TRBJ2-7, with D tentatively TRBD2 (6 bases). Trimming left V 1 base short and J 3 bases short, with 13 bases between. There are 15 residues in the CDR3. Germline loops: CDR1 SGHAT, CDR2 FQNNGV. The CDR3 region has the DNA TGTGCCAGCAGCTTAGCGGCGGGACGAGTCTACGAGCAGTACTTC. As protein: CASSLAAGRVYEQYF. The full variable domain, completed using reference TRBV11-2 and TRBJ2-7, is EAGVAQSPRYKIIEKRQSVAFWCNPISGHATLYWYQQILGQGPKLLIQFQNNGVVDDSQLPKDRFSAERLKGVDSTLKIQPAKLEDSAVYLCASSLAAGRVYEQYFGPGTRLTVT.

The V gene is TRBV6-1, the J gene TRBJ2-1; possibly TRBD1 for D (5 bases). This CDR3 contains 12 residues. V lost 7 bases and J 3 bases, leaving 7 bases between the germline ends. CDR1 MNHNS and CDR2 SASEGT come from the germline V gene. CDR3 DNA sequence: TGTGCCAGCACAGACAGCTACAATGAGCAGTTCTTC. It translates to CASTDSYNEQFF.

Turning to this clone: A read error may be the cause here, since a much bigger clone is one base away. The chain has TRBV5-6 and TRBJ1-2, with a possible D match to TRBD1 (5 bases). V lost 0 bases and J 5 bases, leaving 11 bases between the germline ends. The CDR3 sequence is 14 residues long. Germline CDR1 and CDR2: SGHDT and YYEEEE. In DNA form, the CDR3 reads TGTGCCAGCAGCTTGGAAGCAGGGAAGTATGGCTACACCTTC. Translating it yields CASSLEAGKYGYTF.

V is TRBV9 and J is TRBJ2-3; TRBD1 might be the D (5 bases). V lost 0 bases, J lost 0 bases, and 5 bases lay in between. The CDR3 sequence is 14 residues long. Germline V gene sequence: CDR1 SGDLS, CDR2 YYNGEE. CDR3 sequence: CASSVEGSTDTQYF. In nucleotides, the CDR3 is TGTGCCAGCAGCGTAGAGGGGAGCACAGATACGCAGTATTTT.

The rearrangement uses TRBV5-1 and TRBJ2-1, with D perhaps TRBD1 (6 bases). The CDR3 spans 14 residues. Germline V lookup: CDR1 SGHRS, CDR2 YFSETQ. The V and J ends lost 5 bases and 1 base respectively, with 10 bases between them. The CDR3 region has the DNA TGCGCCAGCAGGTCAGGACAGTCCTACAATGAGCAGTTCTTC. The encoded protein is CASRSGQSYNEQFF.

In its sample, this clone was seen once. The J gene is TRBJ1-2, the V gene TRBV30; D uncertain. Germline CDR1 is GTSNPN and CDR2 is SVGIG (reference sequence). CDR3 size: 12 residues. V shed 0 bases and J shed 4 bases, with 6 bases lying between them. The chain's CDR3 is CAWSVLAYGYTF. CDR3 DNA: TGTGCCTGGAGTGTATTGGCCTATGGCTACACCTTC.

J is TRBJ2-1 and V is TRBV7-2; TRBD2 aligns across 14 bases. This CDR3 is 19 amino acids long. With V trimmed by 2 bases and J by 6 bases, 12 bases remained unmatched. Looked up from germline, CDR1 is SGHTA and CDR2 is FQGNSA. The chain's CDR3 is CASSLRLAGGPTTRNEQFF. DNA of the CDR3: TGTGCCAGCAGCTTAAGACTAGCGGGAGGGCCAACGACCCGCAATGAGCAGTTCTTC. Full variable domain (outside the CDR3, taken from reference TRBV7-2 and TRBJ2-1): GAGVSQSPSNKVTEKGKDVELRCDPISGHTALYWYRQSLGQGLEFLIYFQGNSAPDKSGLPSDRFSAERTGGSVSTLTIQRTQQEDSAVYLCASSLRLAGGPTTRNEQFFGPGTRLTVL.